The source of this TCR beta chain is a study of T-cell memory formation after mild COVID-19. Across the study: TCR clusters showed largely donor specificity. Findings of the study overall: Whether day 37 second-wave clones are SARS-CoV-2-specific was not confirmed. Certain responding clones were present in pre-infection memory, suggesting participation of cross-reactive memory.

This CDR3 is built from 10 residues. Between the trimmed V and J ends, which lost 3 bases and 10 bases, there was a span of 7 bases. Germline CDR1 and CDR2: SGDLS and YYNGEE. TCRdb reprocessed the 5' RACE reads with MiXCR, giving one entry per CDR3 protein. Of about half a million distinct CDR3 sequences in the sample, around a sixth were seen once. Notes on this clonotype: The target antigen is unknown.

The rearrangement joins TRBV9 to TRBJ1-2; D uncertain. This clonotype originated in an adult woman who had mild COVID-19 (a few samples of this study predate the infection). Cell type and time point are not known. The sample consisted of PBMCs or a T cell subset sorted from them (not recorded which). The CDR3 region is CASSGAVYTF. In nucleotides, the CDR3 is TGTGCCAGCAGCGGAGCGGTCTACACCTTC.